This T cell receptor beta chain was documented in a study of blood T cell repertoires in COVID-19. As for the study in general: Acute-phase and convalescent COVID-19 samples originated in the United States, Italy and Spain. T cells, B-cell-depleted T cells, or PBMCs supplied cDNA or gDNA.

V lost 0 bases, J lost 16 bases, and 5 bases stayed unmatched. The CDR3 has 13 residues. Germline CDR1 is WSHSY and CDR2 is SAAADI. How the authors handled the data: Reference gene primer amplification yielded estimated nucleated cell counts. Only in-frame clones appear in the TCRdb table, and some are missing; sequencing was by immunoSEQ multiplex PCR. Clone size and the V and J calls come from that table; the DNA yielded D and trimming. The sample yields some 190,000 clones, approximately 77% seen once. Sequencing input: peripheral blood. This chain links TRBV10-2 with TRBJ2-1, with TRBD1 identical over 11 bases. The TCR originated in a woman of 80 years or more with active or convalescent COVID-19. The DNA of the CDR3 is TGCGCCAGCAGTGAGTCGACAGGGACAGGGGGATTCTTC. Its protein product is CASSESTGTGGFF.